One T cell receptor (beta chain) is described in this entry. The data derive from a study of blood T cell repertoires in COVID-19. Study-level background: In each case, the material was cDNA or gDNA derived from T cells, B-cell-depleted T cells, or PBMCs.

Recruitment covered about two dozen US areas and drew participants whose ages spanned about 18 to 100 years. Cohort allocation depended upon clinical history that participants reported. CDR1 is MNHNS and CDR2 is SASEGT in the germline V gene. V lost 1 base to trimming and J lost 2 bases, with 15 bases between them. The CDR3 is 16 amino acids. In the original processing: Counts of nucleated cells, estimated from reference gene primer amplification, were obtained. Using immunoSEQ multiplex PCR, the repertoire was profiled, and TCRdb retains in-frame clones only, with some absent. Clone size and the V and J calls come from that table; the DNA yielded D and trimming. The repertoire includes a few hundred thousand clones, 75% to 90% of them detected once, and about 2% sits in the top ten.

The chain joins TRBV6-1 to TRBJ2-7; D perhaps matches TRBD1 (6 bases). This TCR was recovered from a man aged 25 to 40 who had recovered from COVID-19. Sample: PBMCs or T cells enriched from blood (not recorded which). The CDR3 DNA sequence: TGTGCCAGCAGTGAAGTAGGACAGTCCAATCCCTACGAGCAGTACTTC. This sequence encodes CASSEVGQSNPYEQYF.